Sequencing of this TCR beta chain was carried out in a study of OX40 agonist ivuxolimab in advanced cancers. This clone was found a few times. Its antigen is not known. The CDR3 spans 11 residues. Looked up from germline, CDR1 is GTSNPN and CDR2 is SVGIG (reference sequence). The V gene lost 5 bases and the J gene lost 8 bases, with 12 bases spanning the gap. Whole-study results and caveats: At 0.1 to 3.0 mg/kg and by week 6, clonal expansion occurred in CD4+ and CD8+ blood T cells. Antigen specificity remained undetermined for the expanded peripheral T cells.

Generated by immunoSEQ multiplex PCR, the TCRdb table keeps only in-frame clones and is missing some. This repertoire shows around 32,000 clones, roughly 89% found once; its top ten account for around 24%. Systemic immunosuppression or autoimmune disease history was grounds to exclude patients. The sequencing used CD4+ or CD8+ T cells sorted from blood, collected in a trial of the OX40 agonist ivuxolimab. The V gene is TRBV30, the J gene TRBJ1-1; no definite D call. The receptor's source is an adult with an advanced solid tumor such as melanoma, head and neck, liver or kidney cancer. The CDR3 region has the DNA TGTGCCTGGGCCTTCGACTCCGAAGCTTTCTTT. This sequence encodes CAWAFDSEAFF. The variable domain in full, completed from reference TRBV30 and TRBJ1-1, reads SQTIHQWPATLVQPVGSPLSLECTVEGTSNPNLYWYRQAAGRGLQLLFYSVGIGQISSEVPQNLSASRPQDRQFILSSKKLLLSDSGFYLCAWAFDSEAFFGQGTRLTVV.